This paragraph covers one TCR beta chain sequence. Germline trimming cut 6 bases from V and 1 base from J; bases unmatched to any gene: 5. The CDR3 loop spans 15 amino acids. From germline, CDR1 is WSHSY and CDR2 SAAADI. This record belongs to a study of blood T cell repertoires in COVID-19. The wider study: Some COVID-19 samples were acute and others convalescent; all came from the United States, Italy and Spain. From T cells, B-cell-depleted T cells, or PBMCs came the material, which was cDNA or gDNA.

In the original processing: Estimation of nucleated cell counts relied on the amplification of reference gene primers. Clones were read by immunoSEQ multiplex PCR, and TCRdb kept only the in-frame ones, dropping some. That table supplies the V and J calls and clone size; D and trimming were determined from the DNA. Among about 210,000 clones listed, roughly 94% were seen once. Sequencing input: peripheral blood. V usage is TRBV10-2 and J usage is TRBJ1-5, with TRBD1 identical over 8 bases. This TCR was sampled from a man aged 30 to 39 with acute or convalescent COVID-19. The CDR3, as DNA: TGCGCCAGCAGCGGACAGGGAGGGAGCAATCAGCCCCAGCATTTT. It codes for CASSGQGGSNQPQHF.